A selection of T cell receptor beta chains follows, all from one sample in a study of T cells expressing NK-cell markers. TCRdb reprocessed the 5' RACE reads and stores each CDR3 protein as one record, lacking DNA. The specimen's table records some 440,000 distinct CDR3 sequences. The sequencing sample was made of blood T cells: a sorted CD56 or NKG2C T cell subset, CD4+ or CD8+ T cells, or bulk PBMC T cells (not recorded which). The source of these receptors is a woman aged 50 to 60 in good health. The CDR3 runs from the conserved cysteine through the conserved F or W.

TRBJ2-1 | TRBV29-1 | CSARGGDEQFF
TRBJ2-7 | TRBV7-2 | CASSAYQVSSYEQYF
TRBJ2-1 | TRBV4-1 | CASSQFSGRGNEQFF
TRBJ2-1 | TRBV24-1 | CATSDTTGGITHEQFF
TRBJ2-3 | TRBV29-1 | CSVLPGLNTDTQYF
TRBJ1-1 | TRBV20-1 | CSARGPFGNTEAFF
TRBJ2-1 | TRBV9 | CASNPSHGQGGNEQFF
TRBJ2-1 | TRBV6-6 | CASSMARAARTVEQFF
TRBJ1-1 | TRBV6-2/TRBV6-3 | CASSYSLTLNTEAFF
TRBJ2-1 | TRBV29-1 | CSVVGFNEQFF
TRBJ2-1 | TRBV10-3 | CAISQNPTRSGRAPDEQFF
TRBJ2-2 | TRBV12-3/TRBV12-4 | CASSFGATVNTGELFF
TRBJ2-3 | TRBV7-2 | CASSFEIWADTQYF
TRBJ2-5 | TRBV6-5 | CASSRLSGSGRGETQYF
TRBJ1-3 | TRBV11-3 | CASSTGTGNTIYF
TRBJ2-7 | TRBV4-1 | CASSQPTRGYEQYF
TRBJ2-7 | TRBV14 | CASSRRDRVYEQYF
TRBJ2-1 | TRBV4-1 | CASSQDGGRRQFF
TRBJ1-4 | TRBV4-1 | CASSAWATNEKLFF
TRBJ2-1 | TRBV29-1 | CSTNRGVSNEQFF
TRBJ2-1 | TRBV11-3 | CASSSLKSGSGNEQFF
TRBJ1-6 | TRBV14 | CASSQEARNSPLHF
TRBJ1-3 | TRBV3-1 | CASSQASSGNTIYF
TRBJ2-5 | TRBV5-1 | CASRSLAGGLQETQYF
TRBJ2-7 | TRBV11-1 | CASCLAASYEQYF
TRBJ2-3 | TRBV7-6 | CASSIMESGQYF
TRBJ1-1 | TRBV10-3 | CATRQGAGEAFF
TRBJ2-3 | TRBV20-1 | CSARVGATAGMDTQYF
TRBJ1-1 | TRBV25-1 | CASRQTNTEAFF
TRBJ2-2 | TRBV27 | CASSLRLAGPFNTGELFF
TRBJ1-3 | TRBV19 | CASSIPGRSGNTIYF
TRBJ2-1 | TRBV5-1 | CASSPQGGASGNEQFF
TRBJ2-2 | TRBV7-8 | CASSRRENTGELFF
TRBJ1-1 | TRBV29-1 | CSGSRTVNTEAFF
TRBJ2-3 | TRBV25-1 | CASSRSGKTDTQYF
TRBJ2-3 | TRBV5-1 | CASSFRGEYTDTQYF
TRBJ2-1 | TRBV24-1 | CATSDSGTPVYNEQFF
TRBJ2-7 | TRBV6-2/TRBV6-3 | CASSSPTGTDFGKQYF
TRBJ2-5 | TRBV3-1 | CASSQLYQETQYF
TRBJ2-5 | TRBV4-1 | CASSSGTSGSGETQYF
TRBJ2-1 | TRBV27 | CASSLGVSNEQFF
TRBJ1-6 | TRBV5-8 | CASSLAGATNSPLHF
TRBJ2-5 | TRBV7-2 | CASSWGTSTETQYF
TRBJ1-1 | TRBV12-3/TRBV12-4 | CASSLGQGPSTKAFF
TRBJ1-5 | TRBV3-1 | CASSQTQDSNQPQHF
TRBJ2-3 | TRBV7-9 | CASSEGVASTDTQYF
TRBJ2-2 | TRBV11-2 | CASSLGPSGTNTGELFF
TRBJ1-2 | TRBV10-3 | CAIRVMPGPSGGYTF
TRBJ1-5 | TRBV7-2 | CASSSQYLGPQHF
TRBJ1-2 | TRBV20-1 | CSASPDGVNYGYTF
TRBJ2-7 | TRBV18 | CASSPPGRGLYNEQYF
TRBJ1-2 | TRBV5-4 | CASSNRDPNYGYTF
TRBJ2-3 | TRBV7-9 | CAMLAGSRDTQYF
TRBJ2-1 | TRBV5-1 | CASSLRETGNEQFF
TRBJ2-5 | TRBV29-1 | CSVHVLAVVQETQYF